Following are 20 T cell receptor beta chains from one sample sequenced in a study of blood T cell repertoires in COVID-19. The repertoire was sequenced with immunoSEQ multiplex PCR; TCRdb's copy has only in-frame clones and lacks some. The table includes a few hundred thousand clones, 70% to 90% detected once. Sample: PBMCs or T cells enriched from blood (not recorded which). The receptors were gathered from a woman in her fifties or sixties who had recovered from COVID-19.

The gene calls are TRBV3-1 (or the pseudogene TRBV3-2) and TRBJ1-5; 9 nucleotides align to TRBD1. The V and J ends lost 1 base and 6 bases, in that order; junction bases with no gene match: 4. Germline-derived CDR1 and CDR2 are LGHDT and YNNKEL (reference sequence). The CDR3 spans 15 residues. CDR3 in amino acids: CASSQGRTGVQPQHF. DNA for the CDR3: TGTGCCAGCAGCCAAGGACGGACAGGGGTTCAGCCCCAGCATTTT.

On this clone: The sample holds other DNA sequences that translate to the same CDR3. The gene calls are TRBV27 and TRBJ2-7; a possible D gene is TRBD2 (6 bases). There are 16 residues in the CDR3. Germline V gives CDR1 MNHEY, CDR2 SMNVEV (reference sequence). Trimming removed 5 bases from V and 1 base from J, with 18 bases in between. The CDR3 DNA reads TGTGCCAGCAGTCCGCTGGGAGGAGGCTATTCCTACGAGCAGTACTTC. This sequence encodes CASSPLGGGYSYEQYF.

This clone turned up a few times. CDR3 bases: TGTGCCACTACCGGGGACTCGAACACCGGGGAGCTGTTTTTT. It specifies CATTGDSNTGELFF. This chain connects TRBV10-3 to TRBJ2-2; the D gene is possibly TRBD2 (6 bases). This CDR3 spans 14 amino acids. Trimming cost V 10 bases and J 0 bases, with 12 bases left between them. Germline CDR1 reads ENHRY; CDR2 reads SYGVKD.

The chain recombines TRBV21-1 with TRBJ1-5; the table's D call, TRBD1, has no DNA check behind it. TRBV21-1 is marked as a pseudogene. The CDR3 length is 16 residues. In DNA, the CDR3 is TGTGCCAGCAGCAAAAGCCGGACAGGGGAATGTCAGCCCCAGCATTTT. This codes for CASSKSRTGECQPQHF.

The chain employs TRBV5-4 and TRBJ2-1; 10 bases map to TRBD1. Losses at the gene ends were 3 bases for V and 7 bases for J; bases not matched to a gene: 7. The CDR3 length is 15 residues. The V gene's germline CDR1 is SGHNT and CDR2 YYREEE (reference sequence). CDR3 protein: CASSSTGGAYNEQFF. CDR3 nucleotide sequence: TGTGCCAGCAGCTCGACAGGGGGCGCTTATAATGAGCAGTTCTTC. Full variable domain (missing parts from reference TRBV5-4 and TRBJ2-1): ETGVTQSPTHLIKTRGQQVTLRCSSQSGHNTVSWYQQALGQGPQFIFQYYREEENGRGNFPPRFSGLQFPNYSSELNVNALELDDSALYLCASSSTGGAYNEQFFGPGTRLTVL.

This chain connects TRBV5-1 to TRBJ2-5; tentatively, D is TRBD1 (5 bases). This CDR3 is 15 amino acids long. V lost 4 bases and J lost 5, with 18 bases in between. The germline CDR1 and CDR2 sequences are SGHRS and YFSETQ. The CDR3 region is CASSVTETAGETQYF. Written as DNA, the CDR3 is TGCGCCAGCAGCGTGACAGAAACTGCCGGCGAGACCCAGTACTTC.

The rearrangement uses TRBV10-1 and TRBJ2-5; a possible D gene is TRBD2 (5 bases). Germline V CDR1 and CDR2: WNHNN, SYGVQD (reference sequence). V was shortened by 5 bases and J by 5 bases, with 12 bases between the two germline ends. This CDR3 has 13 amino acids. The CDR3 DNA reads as TGCGCCAGCAGTAGCGGTCGTGAGGAGACCCAGTACTTC. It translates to CASSSGREETQYF.

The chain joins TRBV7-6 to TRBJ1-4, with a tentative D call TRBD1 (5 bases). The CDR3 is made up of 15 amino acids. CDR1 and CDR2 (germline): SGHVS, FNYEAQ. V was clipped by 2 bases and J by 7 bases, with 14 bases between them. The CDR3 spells CASSLYATASEKLFF. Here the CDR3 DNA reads TGTGCCAGCAGCTTATATGCGACAGCCTCTGAAAAACTGTTTTTT.

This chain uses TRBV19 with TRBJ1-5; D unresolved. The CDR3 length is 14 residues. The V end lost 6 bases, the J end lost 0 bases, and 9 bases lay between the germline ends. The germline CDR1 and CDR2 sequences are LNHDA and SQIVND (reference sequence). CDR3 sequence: CASREEYSNQPQHF. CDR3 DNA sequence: TGTGCCAGTAGGGAGGAGTATAGCAATCAGCCCCAGCATTTT.

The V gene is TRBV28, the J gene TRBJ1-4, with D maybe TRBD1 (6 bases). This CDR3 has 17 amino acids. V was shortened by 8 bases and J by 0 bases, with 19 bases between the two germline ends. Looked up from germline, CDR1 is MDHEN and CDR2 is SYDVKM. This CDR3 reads CASHSAGTLTTNEKLFF. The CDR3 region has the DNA TGTGCCAGCCATTCCGCCGGGACACTGACAACTAATGAAAAACTGTTTTTT.

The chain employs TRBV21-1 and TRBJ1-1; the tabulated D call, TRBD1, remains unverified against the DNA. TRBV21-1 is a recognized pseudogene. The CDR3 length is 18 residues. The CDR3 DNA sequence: TGTGCCAGCAGCCGCGAACCGGGACAGGCTAATCCGAAAGGTGAAGCTTTCTTT. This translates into CASSREPGQANPKGEAFF.

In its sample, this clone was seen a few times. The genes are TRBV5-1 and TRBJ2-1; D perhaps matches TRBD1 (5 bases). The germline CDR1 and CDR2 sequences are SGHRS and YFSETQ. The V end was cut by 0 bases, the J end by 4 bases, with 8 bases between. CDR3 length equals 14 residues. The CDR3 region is CASSLAAGYNEQFF. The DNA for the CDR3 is TGCGCCAGCAGCTTGGCGGCAGGGTACAATGAGCAGTTCTTC.

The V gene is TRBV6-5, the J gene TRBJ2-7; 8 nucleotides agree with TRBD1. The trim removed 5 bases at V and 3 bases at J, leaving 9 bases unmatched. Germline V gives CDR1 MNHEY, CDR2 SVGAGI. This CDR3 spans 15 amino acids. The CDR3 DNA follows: TGTGCCAGCAGTCCAATGGGGACAGGCTACTACGAGCAGTACTTC. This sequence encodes CASSPMGTGYYEQYF.

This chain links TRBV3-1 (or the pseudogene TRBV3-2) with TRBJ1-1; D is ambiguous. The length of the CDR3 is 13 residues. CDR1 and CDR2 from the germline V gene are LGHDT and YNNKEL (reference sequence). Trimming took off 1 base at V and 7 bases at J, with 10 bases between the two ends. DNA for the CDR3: TGTGCCAGCAGCCAAGGTGTTTCCCATGAAGCTTTCTTT. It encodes CASSQGVSHEAFF.

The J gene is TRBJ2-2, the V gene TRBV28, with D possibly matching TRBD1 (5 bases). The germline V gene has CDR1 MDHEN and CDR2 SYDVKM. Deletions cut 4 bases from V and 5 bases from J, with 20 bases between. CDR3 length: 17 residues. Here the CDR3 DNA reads TGTGCCAGCAGTTCCAATGCAGTTAGGGGTGGGACCGGGGAGCTGTTTTTT. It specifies CASSSNAVRGGTGELFF.

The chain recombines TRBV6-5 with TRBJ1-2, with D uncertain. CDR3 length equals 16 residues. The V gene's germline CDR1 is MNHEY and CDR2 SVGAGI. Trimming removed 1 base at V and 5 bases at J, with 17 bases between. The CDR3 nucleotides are TGTGCCAGCAGTTACTACCCGTCGGTGATGCCGTATGGCTACACCTTC. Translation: CASSYYPSVMPYGYTF.

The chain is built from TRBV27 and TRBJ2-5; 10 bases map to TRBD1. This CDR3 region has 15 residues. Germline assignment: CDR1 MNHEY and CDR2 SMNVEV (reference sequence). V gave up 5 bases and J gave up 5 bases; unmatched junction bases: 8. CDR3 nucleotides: TGTGCCAGCAGTCAGACAGGGGGCATTGAGGAGACCCAGTACTTC. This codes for CASSQTGGIEETQYF.

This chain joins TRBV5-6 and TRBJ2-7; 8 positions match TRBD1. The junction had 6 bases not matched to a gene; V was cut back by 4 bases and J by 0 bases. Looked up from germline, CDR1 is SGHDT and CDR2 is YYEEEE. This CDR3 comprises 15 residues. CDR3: CASSQGQALSYEQYF. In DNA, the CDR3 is TGTGCCAGCAGCCAGGGACAGGCTCTCTCCTACGAGCAGTACTTC.

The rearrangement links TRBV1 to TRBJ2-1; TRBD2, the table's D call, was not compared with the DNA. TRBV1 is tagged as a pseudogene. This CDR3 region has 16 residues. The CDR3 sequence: CTSSHPPAGSYNEQFF. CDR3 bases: TGCACCAGCAGCCACCCCCCAGCGGGATCCTACAATGAGCAGTTCTTC.

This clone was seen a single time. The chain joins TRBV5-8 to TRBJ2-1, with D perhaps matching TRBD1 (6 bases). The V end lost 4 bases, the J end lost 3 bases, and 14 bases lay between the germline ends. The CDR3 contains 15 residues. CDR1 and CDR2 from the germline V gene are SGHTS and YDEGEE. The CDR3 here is CASSQQGSYYNEQFF. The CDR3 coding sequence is TGTGCCAGCAGCCAACAGGGCTCTTACTACAATGAGCAGTTCTTC.